This entry describes one TCR beta chain. Its antigen is still unknown. Assay: immunoSEQ multiplex PCR; the TCRdb copy retains only in-frame clones and omits some. This table holds some 21,000 clones, approximately 84% found once. Trimming cost V 4 bases and J 7 bases, with 16 bases left between them. Germline lookup yields CDR1 SEHNR and CDR2 FQNEAQ (reference sequence). The length of the CDR3 is 15 residues. This record comes from a study of chemoradiotherapy in HPV16-positive cancers. Points from the study as a whole: Non-HPV-specific T cells did not expand in tumors during treatment, whereas candidate HPV-specific clones and E7-related motifs did. The functional HPV-specific definition rests on just a couple of HPV16-positive patients.

Repertoires were sampled repeatedly during chemoradiotherapy. The gene calls are TRBV7-9 and TRBJ1-4; a weak D match, TRBD1 (5 bases). The sequence was collected from a human donor with HPV-associated anogenital cancer. Material: blood, obtained from a patient who underwent chemoradiotherapy. This CDR3 is CASSYKGSGSEKLFF. The CDR3 DNA is TGTGCCAGCAGCTACAAGGGGTCAGGGAGTGAAAAACTGTTTTTT.